This T cell receptor (beta chain) was captured in a study of T cell changes during pregnancy in multiple sclerosis. Data came from immunoSEQ multiplex PCR; TCRdb stores just in-frame clones and leaves some out. The data hold over 65,000 clones, with roughly 92% observed a single time. The CDR3 is 17 residues long. V lost 4 bases, J lost 7 bases, and 20 bases lay in between. The germline V gene encodes CDR1 LNHDA and CDR2 SQIVND (reference sequence). This clonotype was sampled from a female donor with multiple sclerosis, enrolled in a pregnancy study. The specimen was peripheral blood, collected in the first trimester of pregnancy. This rearrangement joins TRBV19 to TRBJ1-6; no definite D call. CDR3 region: CASSTPRTGRGNSPLHF. CDR3 in DNA: TGTGCCAGTAGTACCCCGCGGACTGGGCGCGGGAATTCACCCCTCCACTTT.